The 6 T cell receptor beta chains presented below share a single source sample, sequenced in a study of early T cells in non-severe SARS-CoV-2 infection. TCRdb redid the calling of the 5' RACE reads with MiXCR, one entry per CDR3 protein. The repertoire includes tens of thousands of distinct CDR3 sequences, about 5% of them detected once, and 9.5% to 13% sits in the top ten. Sequencing input: whole blood. These TCRs come from an adult who was a healthcare worker with PCR-confirmed SARS-CoV-2 infection or an uninfected control (not recorded which).

The J gene is TRBJ2-3, the V gene TRBV29-1; TRBD1 matches at 8 bases. V was clipped by 7 bases and J by 8 bases; unmatched bases: 11. This CDR3 spans 13 amino acids. CDR1 SQVTM and CDR2 ANQGSEA come from the germline V gene. The CDR3 is CSALQGAGSTQYF. In DNA form, the CDR3 reads TGCAGCGCTCTTCAGGGGGCGGGTAGTACGCAGTATTTT.

This clonotype was observed at least ten times. This chain joins TRBV20-1 and TRBJ2-1, with TRBD2 matching 11 bases. Germline-derived CDR1 and CDR2 are DFQATT and SNEGSKA (reference sequence). Germline trimming cut 1 base from V and 4 bases from J; bases unmatched to any gene: 9. This CDR3 has 17 amino acids. The CDR3 DNA reads as TGCAGTGCTAGAGGAACTAGCGGGAGTTGGAAATACAATGAGCAGTTCTTC. Its protein is CSARGTSGSWKYNEQFF.

This clonotype was counted a few times. The rearrangement joins TRBV5-5 to TRBJ2-1; 7 bases line up with TRBD1. The V gene's germline CDR1 is SGHKS and CDR2 YYEKEE (reference sequence). J was trimmed by 7 bases and V by 4 bases; bases with no gene match: 8. The CDR3 consists of 14 residues. CDR3 residues: CASSEGTVRNEQFF. The CDR3, as DNA: TGTGCCAGCAGCGAAGGGACAGTACGGAATGAGCAGTTCTTC.

This clonotype was seen ten or more times. V usage is TRBV11-2 and J usage is TRBJ2-7; D uncertain. Germline V lookup: CDR1 SGHAT, CDR2 FQNNGV. This CDR3 is built from 14 residues. V lost 5 bases and J 3 bases, leaving 14 bases between the germline ends. The CDR3, as DNA: TGTGCCAGCAGCCAGACGAATCGATTCTACGAGCAGTACTTC. As protein: CASSQTNRFYEQYF.

This clonotype showed up many times. Here the CDR3 reads CASTPRGDTSSYNEQFF. The CDR3 nucleotides read TGTGCCAGCACCCCAAGAGGGGACACGAGCTCCTACAATGAGCAGTTCTTC. V usage is TRBV12-3 or TRBV12-4 and J usage is TRBJ2-1; the D gene is possibly TRBD1 (6 bases). The V end was cut by 7 bases, the J end by 0 bases, with 19 bases between. The CDR3 runs to 17 residues.

The chain uses TRBV7-2 and TRBJ2-4; TRBD2 agrees at 15 bases. Per germline, CDR1 SGHTA and CDR2 FQGNSA. The CDR3 extends over 15 amino acids. Losses at the gene ends were 5 bases for V and 7 bases for J; bases not matched to a gene: 3. CDR3 loop: CASSPGLAGGNIQYF. CDR3 nucleotide sequence: TGTGCCAGCAGCCCGGGACTAGCGGGGGGTAACATTCAGTACTTC. Full variable domain (rest looked up from reference TRBV7-2 and TRBJ2-4): GAGVSQSPSNKVTEKGKDVELRCDPISGHTALYWYRQSLGQGLEFLIYFQGNSAPDKSGLPSDRFSAERTGGSVSTLTIQRTQQEDSAVYLCASSPGLAGGNIQYFGAGTRLSVL.